This T cell receptor beta chain was found in a study of blood T cells in healthy people across ages (dated by TCRdb to between 2014 and 2016). Regarding the research as a whole: In model experiments, roughly one uniquely barcoded TCR beta cDNA molecule per two T cells was captured by template switching. Age-related changes in TCR beta repertoire diversity were measured in the study by deep sequencing normalized with unique cDNA molecular identifiers. Using the same blood draw, the study looked at two additional independent replicas of 1 million unique cDNA reads for two donors, one aged 18 to 30 and the other aged 80 or older. Four age groups were formed from the donors: young (average approximately 15 years), middle-aged (just under 40), aged (approximately 60) and long-lived (less than 85). What the research found in general, with its limitations: Estimates of total diversity from one million sequenced T cells were regarded as lower bounds and underestimates. The percentage of naive T cells measured by flow cytometry correlated strongly with observed TCR beta diversity. Since profiling was done on bulk unsorted PBMCs, naive and antigen-experienced compartments could not be conclusively compared. The long-lived group showed more naive CD4+ T cells, fewer expanded clones and increased TCR diversity than the aged group, suggesting age selection. Observed TCR beta diversity per million T cells fell roughly linearly with age, and a significant reduction was already apparent by age roughly 40. Because the CMV infection status of the donors was unknown, age-related changes in expanded clonotypes may potentially have been confounded.

The 40 or so donors, aged roughly 6 to 100 years, were systemically healthy Caucasian individuals from Russia. Ten milliliters of peripheral blood were drawn from each donor into EDTA-treated Vacutainer tubes. Ficoll-Paque density-gradient centrifugation was used to isolate PBMCs, with at least 6.5 million per sample. Trizol reagent was used to extract total RNA from PBMCs, with at least 5 micrograms per sample. The percentages of naive CD45RAhigh/CD27high T cells were determined by flow cytometry on a PBMC aliquot from every donor. Comment on this clonotype: The specificity of this receptor is unknown. Per-base quality was not reported, and no clone a single base away is much larger than it.

Spanning cysteine to phenylalanine, the CDR3 consists of 13 amino acids. Only the CDR3 part of the read is kept: 39 bases, read in frame from the first base. The germline V gene encodes CDR1 SQVTM and CDR2 ANQGSEA. The method behind the library was 5' RACE. The sequencing machine was an Illumina HiSeq 2500. A second PCR of 7 to 11 cycles was performed with a sample-barcoded 5' primer and a J-beta primer mix. Each TCR beta cDNA molecule received a unique molecular identifier from a template-switch 5' adaptor carrying 12 random nucleotides. Each sample yielded at least 3 million CDR3-containing paired-end reads. The Mint cDNA synthesis kit, primed by a TRBC-specific oligonucleotide, was used to synthesize first-strand cDNA from all RNA. All cDNA was treated with uracil-DNA glycosylase and then went through a first 18-cycle PCR with the universal primers M1SS and BC2_uni_R. The original methods were these. Normalization of each sample was performed by random selection of 1 million high-quality reads, each carrying a distinct molecular identifier. Instead of being binned into consensus sequences, reads that shared molecular identifiers were thrown out. MiTCR, with a Q25 quality threshold and the strictest error-elimination algorithm, was used for CDR3 identification, clonotype clustering and error correction. Lower-bound total TCR beta diversity was estimated with a nonparametric unseen species model using Euler transformation. Starting from the raw public reads, TCRdb applied fastp trimming at Q25, assembled clones with MiXCR and retained in-frame beta chains. Rows are combined by CDR3 protein, so each entry shows the most common genes and DNA. The V and J calls follow TCRdb's processing rather than the paper's. The sample includes 1 million or so distinct CDR3 sequences, with approximately 26% observed a single time. The ten largest clones capture approximately 0.75% of the sample.

This sample was also put to use in a study of T cells of mothers and their children. As the second paper documents: Nine systemically healthy Caucasian individuals served as donors, namely three mothers together with their six children. cDNA synthesis consumed the entire amount of extracted RNA, loaded at around 1.4 ug RNA in each 15 ul reaction. In the second PCR, sample barcodes and 2-4 random nucleotides were introduced via the M1S primer. More than 9.5 million TCR beta CDR3 reads were obtained from each mother, and roughly 3 million reads were obtained from each child. In both related and unrelated pairs, thymic selection shapes the output of TCR recombination in a similar way, with inherited differences having only a minor effect. Normalized repertoire overlap was always found to be slightly, but never significantly, higher in related mother-child pairs than in unrelated mother-child pairs. Persistent microchimeric T cell clones were not detected, at a sensitivity of around 100 clones per million clonotypes. The study used deep NGS to compare TCR beta repertoires of mothers and children, seeking features distinguishing related mother-child pairs from unrelated individuals. On average, the children were roughly 10 +/- 4 years old, while the mothers were about 38 +/- 4 years old. After adapters were ligated using NEBNext reagents, the libraries underwent 100+100 nt paired-end sequencing on an Illumina HiSeq 2000. To avoid cross-contamination, the mother libraries and the child libraries were prepared a month apart and sequenced in separate runs. Between roughly 500,000 and 2,000,000 distinct TCR beta clonotypes were identified per donor. Naive TCR beta clonotypes were estimated from low-frequency clonotypes matched to each donor's FACS-determined naive share, without sorting.

Recombination connected TRBV29-1 to TRBJ2-1, with 10 bases matching TRBD2. The end of the DNA fits TRBJ2-5 better, so the J call may be wrong. Sequences were obtained from blood. The sequence derives from a girl aged 2 to 10 in good health. The DNA sequence is TGCAGCGGTAGCGGGAGGCTGGTAGAGACCCAGTACTTC. Translated, it gives CSGSGRLVETQYF.